The entry below gives a single TCR beta chain sequence along with its context. This clonotype has more than one count but fewer than ten. Its antigen remains unidentified. The record has no base qualities; no much larger clone is one base away. Graves' hyperthyroidism was defined as stable when no progression to ophthalmopathy occurred over 18 months of follow-up. Hyperthyroidism patients were aged 18 to 65 years and newly diagnosed, with disease duration of less than 2 months. Exclusion was applied to patients with uncontrolled infections, other autoimmune diseases, pregnancy or lactation. Diagnoses were based on clinical symptoms, serum thyroxine and TRAb, thyroid ultrasound and orbital computed tomography. PBMCs were isolated from more than 9 ml of fresh peripheral blood by Ficoll-Paque density gradient centrifugation. Total RNA was extracted using Trizol reagent, and RNA quality was assessed on an Agilent 2100 Bioanalyzer.

The sample is drawn from a study of T cells in Graves' hyperthyroidism and ophthalmopathy (dated by TCRdb to the late 2010s). Background on the whole study: Peripheral blood was sampled at the time of initial diagnosis, prior to any treatment. TCR V-J signatures able to tell the groups apart were searched for in a discovery cohort of approximately 95 patients, of whom roughly 42 had Graves' ophthalmopathy and about 60 had stable Graves' hyperthyroidism. Prospective prediction of ophthalmopathy was tested in an independent validation cohort consisting of some 18 hyperthyroidism patients and over 15 patients who later progressed to ophthalmopathy. For training and testing, the 110 or so patients in the discovery cohort were randomly divided in a 7:3 ratio. In about 6 Graves' hyperthyroidism patients, the study also compared T-cell repertoires from thyroid tissue with T-cell repertoires from blood. Following sampling, methimazole starting at 30 mg daily was given to hyperthyroidism patients, and high-dose intravenous methylprednisolone was given to ophthalmopathy patients. The paper reports TCR Vbeta CDR3 sequencing of fewer than 150 peripheral blood samples: some 41 ophthalmopathy, 70 to 85 hyperthyroidism and some 17 progressor patients.

The TCR beta CDR3 regions were amplified from the RNA transcripts. The TCR CDR3 was subjected to a first round of RT-PCR using the HTBI primer set and the Qiagen OneStep RT-PCR kit. Libraries were constructed in a second round of multiplex PCR, after which size selection and purification were performed. Sequencing of the libraries was done on an Illumina HiSeq2000 using paired-end 100 bp reads. In the source study's methods: Raw data were processed with SOAPnuke, discarding reads with adapters, uncalled bases, mean Phred below 15, or no exact constant-primer or identifier match. COPE v1.2.5 was used to merge the high-quality paired reads, and each unique nucleotide sequence was defined as a clonotype. Clonotypes were aligned to IMGT TRBV, TRBD and TRBJ reference segments using MiTCR v1.1. The analysis was restricted to V-J combinations with a frequency above 0.0001, which together covered 99% to 99.2% of the repertoires. The TCS score was defined as the ratio of F50 (clonal expansion) to E x V (chaos), calculated using BLOSUM62-based TCRdist between CDR3 peptides within each V-J. Welch's t-statistics and random forest reduced roughly 540 V-J features to 13, which were used in a naive Bayes classifier (R e1071). In TCRdb, the public reads were trimmed at Q25 with fastp and aligned with MiXCR, with productive beta chains retained. Each record represents a unique CDR3 protein, reported with the most common genes and DNA among its rows. Clone size and V and J calls follow TCRdb, not the original study. The sample contains roughly 570,000 distinct CDR3 sequences, about 15% of them found a single time. Jointly, the top ten make up 7.3% of the sample.

Including the terminal cysteine and phenylalanine, the CDR3 comprises 13 residues. Only the CDR3 portion is preserved as DNA: 39 bases, with reading frame beginning at the first base. Trimming removed 6 bases from V and 4 bases from J, leaving 12 bases between the germline ends. Reading the germline V gene gives CDR1 SNHLY and CDR2 FYNNEI. Paper-wide results and their limitations: Ophthalmopathy was separated from stable hyperthyroidism by a 13 V-J signature model, with 85% to 90% sensitivity and approximately 81% specificity obtained in cross-validation and 80%/75% obtained in testing. Blood samples also contained most of the expanded thyroid clonotypes (frequency above 0.001), which suggests that blood repertoires may reflect thyroid immune responses. Sample size was not statistically predetermined, and blinding of investigators to group allocation was not performed. In validation, the model predicted progression to ophthalmopathy a median of approximately 6.6 months before onset, with roughly 70% sensitivity and almost 75% specificity.

The receptor's source is a woman aged 25 to 39 with Graves' hyperthyroidism. The sequenced material came from blood. The chain uses TRBV2 and TRBJ1-2; a tentative D match to TRBD1 spans 5 bases. The sequenced DNA: TGTGCCAGCAGCCCCGGGGGGATCTATGGCTACACCTTC. This encodes CASSPGGIYGYTF.